A single T cell receptor (beta chain) is shown here with its context. The antigen it binds to is not known. Per-base quality was not reported, and no clone a single base away is much larger than it. The sample is drawn from a study of T cell responses to AZD1222 COVID-19 vaccine (TCRdb year 2021). The study in broad terms: AZD1222 recipients whose second dose came at about 4 weeks and those whose second dose came at about 12 weeks were combined into one group, since spike-specific TCR depth and breadth did not differ between the two schedules. Trial participants were enrolled into age subgroups of 18-55, 56-69 and 70-plus years, which contained 148, 28 and 57 TCR-sequenced participants, respectively. A total of 233 trial participants underwent TCR sequencing, of whom about 210 received two doses of AZD1222 and about 26 received two doses of the MenACWY control vaccine. Beyond this particular receptor, the publication reports: Because no day 14 peak-response samples were available, the repertoires could be characterized only after the peak T cell response. Conclusions about previously exposed vaccinees are limited because only 5 or 6 AZD1222 recipients were SARS-CoV-2 seropositive at baseline. The vaccine-associated CD4 TCRs covered the entire spike protein, and the dominant responses fell in regions 160-218 and 743-854. Spike-specific TCR breadth and depth rose significantly after two AZD1222 doses compared with day 0 and with MenACWY recipients. Participants were mostly white British, with more females than males. The authors suggested clonal diversity may have been underestimated. The 56-69-year group was small, and its depth increase did not reach significance, likely because of low power. Epitopes outside the regions mutated in the B.1.351 and B.1.1.7 variants were reportedly recognized by nearly half of the unique spike-specific TCRs.

The CDR3 regions of human TCRbeta chains were subjected to immunosequencing. Processing in the source paper ran as follows. Repertoire TCRs were matched against a reference library of SARS-CoV-2-specific TCRs generated with the MIRA antigen-specificity platform. Breadth was defined as the fraction of unique TCRs that were SARS-CoV-2-associated, and depth was defined as the fraction of total T cells that were SARS-CoV-2-associated. Using the MIRA data, every spike-specific TCR was mapped to the spike region that the TCR reacted to and assigned to either a CD4 or a CD8 class. Log10-transformed breadth and depth values were compared by one-way ANOVA with Sidak's multiple comparisons tests. TCRdb took over this immuneACCESS table, retaining in-frame rearrangements with V and J assigned. Such tables are incomplete; in checked studies, under half of the missing clones stem from an unresolved V gene, and the remainder is unexplained. That table gives V, J and clone size, and the DNA gave D and trimming. In this sample the table shows around 180,000 clones, around 89% of which occur a single time. The ten largest clones take up about 6% of the sample.

This specimen's time point label, interpreted: baseline before first vaccination. Vaccinee samples came from UK trials COV001 and COV002, including a single-blind randomized controlled phase 2/3 trial of AZD1222 (ChAdOx1 nCoV-19) in healthy adults. Trial participant PBMC samples were collected at day 0 and day 28 after the second dose for TCRbeta chain sequencing. CDR1 is given as KGHDR and CDR2 as SFDVKD, both from the germline V gene. Its CDR3 holds 15 amino acids, cysteine through phenylalanine. Only the CDR3 part of the read is kept: 45 bases, read in frame from the first base. V lost 2 bases and J lost 0 bases; the stretch between them is 10 bases long.

The TCR originated in an adult in good health. This sequence uses TRBV24-1 and TRBJ2-7, with the D gene uncertain. The sequencing here drew on peripheral blood, taken on day 0 of AZD1222 vaccination. CDR3 reads: CATSDSGRSSYEQYF. Here is the DNA: TGTGCCACCAGTGATTCCGGACGGAGCTCCTACGAGCAGTACTTC.